This T cell receptor beta chain was sequenced in a study of identifying expanded T cells in peripheral blood. Concerning this clone itself: The antigen is not known.

Measured with immunoSEQ multiplex PCR; TCRdb has only the in-frame clones, and not every one. The table lists some 95,000 clones, 70% to 90% of them singletons, with approximately 5% in the top ten. The V gene's germline CDR1 is LNHDA and CDR2 SQIVND (reference sequence). This CDR3 is 16 amino acids long. V trimming: 6 bases; J trimming: 1 base; junction bases outside the gene matches: 6. Study-wide results and limits: About 1.2 clones differed between technical replicates, versus around 15 and 19 over time. Clone count variance between roughly 2-week samples rose with total template count.

Sequenced input: blood. V gene TRBV19 combines with J gene TRBJ2-5; 12 bases fit TRBD2. This TCR was recovered from a person aged 18-70 years in good health. The CDR3 DNA follows: TGTGCCAGTAGACTCTCACTAGCGGGAGGCCAAGAGACCCAGTACTTC. Amino acid sequence: CASRLSLAGGQETQYF.